Listed below are T cell receptor beta chains from one sample, sequenced in a study of blood T cell repertoires in COVID-19. Using immunoSEQ multiplex PCR, the repertoire was profiled, and TCRdb retains in-frame clones only, with some absent. The sample gives 250,000 or so clones, approximately 85% of which show up once; 1.5% to 2% is in the top ten. What was sequenced was PBMCs or T cells enriched from blood (not recorded which). These receptors all stem from a woman aged 50 to 60 who had recovered from COVID-19. CDR3s include the opening cysteine and the closing phenylalanine or tryptophan. Fields, in order: CDR3 length, V gene, D gene, J gene, clone size, CDR3 DNA, CDR3 protein. D genes are given only for firm matches. Clone size appears in some rows only: once, few, many, or a class for an expanded clone.

15	TRBV28	NA	TRBJ1-6	NA	TGTGCCAGCACGCCCGTACAGATGAATAATTCACCCCTCCACTTT	CASTPVQMNNSPLHF
15	TRBV7-9	NA	TRBJ1-6	NA	TGTGCCAGCAGCGGAGGGGCTTCACATAATTCACCCCTCCACTTT	CASSGGASHNSPLHF
14	TRBV5-5	NA	TRBJ2-7	NA	TGTGCCAGCAGCTTGATGGAGGGGCGTTACGAGCAGTACTTC	CASSLMEGRYEQYF
16	TRBV28	NA	TRBJ2-1	few	TGTGCCAGCAGCTTAGGGGGGAGTAGATCCTACAATGAGCAGTTCTTC	CASSLGGSRSYNEQFF
14	TRBV10-3	TRBD1	TRBJ2-7	once	TGTGCCATCAGTTCCGGGACAGGCGCCTACGAGCAGTACTTC	CAISSGTGAYEQYF
14	TRBV11-2	NA	TRBJ1-2	NA	TGTGCCAGCAGCTTCGGGGGAGTCCCCTATGGCTACACCTTC	CASSFGGVPYGYTF
16	TRBV5-1	TRBD1	TRBJ2-2	NA	TGCGCCAGCAGCCTAGACTTGACAGGGGGCACCGGGGAGCTGTTTTTT	CASSLDLTGGTGELFF
13	TRBV28	NA	TRBJ1-1	NA	TGTGCCAGCAGTTTAGACCGGGACACTGAAGCTTTCTTT	CASSLDRDTEAFF
13	TRBV25-1	TRBD1	TRBJ2-1	NA	TGTGCCAGCAGTGCAGACAGGGTCAATGAGCAGTTCTTC	CASSADRVNEQFF
16	TRBV3-1/TRBV3-2	NA	TRBJ2-1	NA	TGTGCCAGCAGCAAAGCGGGTACAATCTCCTACAATGAGCAGTTCTTC	CASSKAGTISYNEQFF
14	TRBV27	NA	TRBJ2-1	NA	TGTGCCAGCAGTTTAAACGGCGGCTACAATGAGCAGTTCTTC	CASSLNGGYNEQFF
15	TRBV2	TRBD1	TRBJ1-2	once	TGTGCCAGGGATAAAAAGGACAGGGTGACTGACGGCTACACCTTC	CARDKKDRVTDGYTF
13	TRBV28	NA	TRBJ2-3	NA	TGTGCCAGCAGTTACCCCCCCCTACATACGCAGTATTTT	CASSYPPLHTQYF
12	TRBV28	NA	TRBJ1-2	NA	TGTGCCAGCAGTTCCGGGAGCTATGGCTACACCTTC	CASSSGSYGYTF
14	TRBV18	NA	TRBJ1-2	NA	TGTGCCAGCTCACCACTTTCTTCAGGTGATGGCTACACCTTC	CASSPLSSGDGYTF
17	TRBV7-8	NA	TRBJ2-1	NA	TGTGCCAGCAGCTTAGTCAGAGCGGGCAAAAAATACAATGAGCAGTTCTTC	CASSLVRAGKKYNEQFF
15	TRBV6-2/TRBV6-3	TRBD1	TRBJ1-5	once	TGTGCCAGCAGTCGGAGGGACAGGGGAGGCCAGCCCCAGCATTTT	CASSRRDRGGQPQHF
16	TRBV3-1/TRBV3-2	NA	TRBJ1-3	NA	TGTGCCAGCAGCCAAGTAGTCGGGAGGTTGGGAAACACCATATATTTT	CASSQVVGRLGNTIYF
14	TRBV6-5	NA	TRBJ1-4	NA	TGTGCCAGCAGCAAGGGGAATACTAATGAAAAACTGTTTTTT	CASSKGNTNEKLFF
12	TRBV30	NA	TRBJ2-3	NA	TGTGCCTGGAGTGTACTAGGGATTACGCAGTATTTT	CAWSVLGITQYF
18	TRBV10-2	TRBD2	TRBJ2-7	few	TGCGCCAGCAGTACGACCTGGACTAGCGGGGCCTACTCCTACGAGCAGTACTTC	CASSTTWTSGAYSYEQYF
15	TRBV15	NA	TRBJ2-3	once	TGTGCCACCAGCAGAGGCGGCGGGTACACAGATACGCAGTATTTT	CATSRGGGYTDTQYF
14	TRBV3-1/TRBV3-2	NA	TRBJ1-3	NA	TGTGCCAGCAGCCTAAGGGGTCCTGGAAACACCATATATTTT	CASSLRGPGNTIYF
15	TRBV6-5	NA	TRBJ1-5	NA	TGTGCCAGCAATCGGGACAAGGAGGACGGGTGGCCCCAGCATTTT	CASNRDKEDGWPQHF
13	TRBV5-6	TRBD2	TRBJ2-7	NA	TGTGCCAGCAGCACGGGGGGCTCCTACGAGCAGTACTTC	CASSTGGSYEQYF
14	TRBV5-6	TRBD1	TRBJ1-5	NA	TGTGCCAGCAGCTGGGCAGGGGGCTTTCAGCCCCAGCATTTT	CASSWAGGFQPQHF
15	TRBV19	TRBD1	TRBJ2-1	NA	TGTGCCAGCAGTATGGACAGGGGGGAATACAATGAGCAGTTCTTC	CASSMDRGEYNEQFF
13	TRBV28	TRBD1	TRBJ1-2	NA	TGTGCCAGCTTTACAGGGGTGTCCTATGGCTACACCTTC	CASFTGVSYGYTF
12	TRBV5-4	NA	TRBJ1-2	NA	TGTGCCAGCAGCGATGACAGTTATGGCTACACCTTC	CASSDDSYGYTF